This TCR beta chain was observed in a study of blood T cell repertoires in COVID-19 (dated by TCRdb to the early 2020s). In the study overall: Samples covering the acute and convalescent phases of COVID-19 were provided by collaborators in the United States, Italy and Spain. The material from the prospective study consisted of cDNA or gDNA derived from T cells, B-cell-depleted T cells, or PBMCs. Deeply sampled blood TCRbeta repertoires from subjects exposed to, actively infected with, or recovered from COVID-19 were included in the dataset. The samples were drawn from two sources: the first 160 participants of the ongoing ImmuneRACE study, and 1,000 to 1,500 subjects contributed by 6 global collaborators. The repertoires were released in a freely available public database meant as a resource for research on the immune response to SARS-CoV-2. Nearly every sample came with metadata listing a de-identified subject ID, COVID-19 status, age in years and sex. HLA class I and class II types, where available, came from metadata supplied by the sample provider rather than from assay-based typing. Overall study outcomes, separate from this receptor: The quantity of clinical and demographic metadata differed by source and by participant and was supplied without curation.

In the case of this clone: It has no known antigen specificity. Base qualities are missing; no much larger clone stands one base away.

Collaborating institutions collected whole blood in K2EDTA tubes following their own protocols. For TCRbeta analysis, collaborators shipped samples as frozen whole blood, isolated PBMCs, or DNA extracted from either of those sample types. TCRbeta CDR3 regions were amplified from genomic DNA using the immunoSEQ Assay, a bias-controlled multiplex PCR. Regarding the original processing steps: The number of nucleated cells in each sample was estimated by amplification of reference gene primers within the assay. To quantify the absolute abundance of each unique TCRbeta CDR3 rearrangement, sequence reads were collapsed and filtered. For each sample, productive Simpson clonality was calculated by taking the square root of Simpson's diversity index across productive rearrangements. This is the immuneACCESS table as TCRdb keeps it, with only in-frame sequences that have V and J called. A part of the clones is gone; compared with another copy, unresolved V genes explain less than half, and the rest is unexplained. V and J calls and clone size follow that table, whereas D and trimming were derived from the DNA. Across this sample there are approximately 90,000 clones, with around 79% seen only once. More than 20% of the sample goes to the ten largest clones.

Looking up the germline V gene yields CDR1 KGHSH and CDR2 LQKENI. Measured from the cysteine to the phenylalanine, the CDR3 is 14 residues long. The sequence is cut down to CDR3 DNA, 42 bases in frame from base 1. V was cut back by 2 bases and J by 8 bases, leaving a gap of 13 bases between them. Rearrangement joined TRBV18 to TRBJ2-1; TRBD1 is a possible D gene, resting on 6 matching bases. The receptor comes from a human donor in a cohort sampled during active COVID-19. The sequencing sample was made of peripheral blood. This receptor has the CDR3 CASSPDLSGDEQFF. The bases are TGTGCCAGCTCACCAGACCTGTCAGGGGATGAGCAGTTCTTC.